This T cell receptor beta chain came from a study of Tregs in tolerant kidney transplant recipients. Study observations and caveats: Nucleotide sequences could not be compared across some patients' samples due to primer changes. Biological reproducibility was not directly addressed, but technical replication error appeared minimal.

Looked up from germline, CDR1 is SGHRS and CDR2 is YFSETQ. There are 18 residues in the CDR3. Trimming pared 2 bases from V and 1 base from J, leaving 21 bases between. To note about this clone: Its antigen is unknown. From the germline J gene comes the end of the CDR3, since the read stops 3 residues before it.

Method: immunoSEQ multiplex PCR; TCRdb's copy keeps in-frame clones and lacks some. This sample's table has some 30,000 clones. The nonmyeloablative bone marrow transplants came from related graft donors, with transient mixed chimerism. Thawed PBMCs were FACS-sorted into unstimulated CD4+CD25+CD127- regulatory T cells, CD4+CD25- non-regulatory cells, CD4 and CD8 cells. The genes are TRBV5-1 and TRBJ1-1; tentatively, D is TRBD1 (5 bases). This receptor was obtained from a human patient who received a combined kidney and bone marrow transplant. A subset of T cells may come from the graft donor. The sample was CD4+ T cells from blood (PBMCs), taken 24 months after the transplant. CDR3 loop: CASSFQGGTVLPNTEAFF. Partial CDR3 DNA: TGCGCCAGCAGCTTTCAGGGAGGGACTGTTCTGCCGAACACTGAA.